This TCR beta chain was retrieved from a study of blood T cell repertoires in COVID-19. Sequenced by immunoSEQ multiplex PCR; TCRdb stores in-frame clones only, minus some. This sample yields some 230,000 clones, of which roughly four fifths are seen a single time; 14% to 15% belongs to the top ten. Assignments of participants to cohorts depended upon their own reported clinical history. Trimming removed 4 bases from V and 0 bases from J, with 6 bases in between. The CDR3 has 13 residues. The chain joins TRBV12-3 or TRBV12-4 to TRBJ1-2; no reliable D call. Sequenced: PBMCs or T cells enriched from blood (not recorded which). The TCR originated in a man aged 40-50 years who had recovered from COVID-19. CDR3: CASSSQANYGYTF. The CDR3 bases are TGTGCCAGCAGTTCGCAGGCTAACTATGGCTACACCTTC.